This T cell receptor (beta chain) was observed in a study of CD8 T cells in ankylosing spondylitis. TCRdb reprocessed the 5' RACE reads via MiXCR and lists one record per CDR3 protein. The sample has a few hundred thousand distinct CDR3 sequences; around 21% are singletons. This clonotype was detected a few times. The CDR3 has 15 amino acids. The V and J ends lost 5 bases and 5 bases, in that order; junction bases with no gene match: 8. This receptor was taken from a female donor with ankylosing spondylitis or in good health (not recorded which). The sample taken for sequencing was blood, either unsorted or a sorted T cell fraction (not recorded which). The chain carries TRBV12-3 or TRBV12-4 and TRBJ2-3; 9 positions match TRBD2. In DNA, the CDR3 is TGTGCCAGCAGTAGCCAAAGCGGGAGGAGAGATACGCAGTATTTT. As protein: CASSSQSGRRDTQYF.